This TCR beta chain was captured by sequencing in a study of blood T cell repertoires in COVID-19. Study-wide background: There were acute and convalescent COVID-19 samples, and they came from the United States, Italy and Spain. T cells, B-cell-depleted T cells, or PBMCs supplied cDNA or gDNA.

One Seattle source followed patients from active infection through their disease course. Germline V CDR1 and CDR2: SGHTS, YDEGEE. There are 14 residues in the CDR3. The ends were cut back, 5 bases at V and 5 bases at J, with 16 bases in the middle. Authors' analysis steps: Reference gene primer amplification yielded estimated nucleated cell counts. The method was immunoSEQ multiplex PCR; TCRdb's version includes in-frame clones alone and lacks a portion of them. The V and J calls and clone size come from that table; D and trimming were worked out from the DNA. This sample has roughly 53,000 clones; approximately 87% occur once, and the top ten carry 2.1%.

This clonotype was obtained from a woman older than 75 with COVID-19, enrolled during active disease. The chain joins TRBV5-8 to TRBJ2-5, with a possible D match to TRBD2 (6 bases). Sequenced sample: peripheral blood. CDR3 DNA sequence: TGTGCCAGCAGTCCCCTGTTGGGGGGTGAGACCCAGTACTTC. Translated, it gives CASSPLLGGETQYF.